The rows below give T cell receptor beta chains drawn from one sample of a study of neurological immune-mediated disorders. TCRdb reanalysed the 5' RACE reads using MiXCR and keeps one entry per CDR3 protein. Altogether approximately 60,000 distinct CDR3 sequences are present, over 4% being singletons, with the ten largest covering about 2.6%. Input material: PBMCs. Receptors originate from a man aged 50 or older with multiple sclerosis. The CDR3 runs from the conserved cysteine through the conserved F or W. The order of the fields is J gene, V gene, D gene, clone size, CDR3 protein, CDR3 DNA. A D gene is named only where the DNA matches it firmly. Expanded clones are given a class, and other clones once, few, many or no size at all.

J: TRBJ1-1
V: TRBV5-1
D: -
size: many
CDR3: CASSSGTGPNTEAFF
DNA: TGCGCCAGCAGTAGTGGCACGGGACCGAACACTGAAGCTTTCTTT

J: TRBJ2-1
V: TRBV6-2/TRBV6-3
D: -
size: many
CDR3: CASNRGGSVNEQFF
DNA: TGTGCCAGCAACAGGGGGGGCTCAGTCAATGAGCAGTTCTTC

J: TRBJ2-1
V: TRBV4-1
D: -
size: many
CDR3: CASSHHQEGGFYNEQFF
DNA: TGCGCCAGCAGCCACCACCAGGAGGGGGGGTTCTACAATGAGCAGTTCTTC

J: TRBJ1-5
V: TRBV18
D: -
size: -
CDR3: CASAESNQPQNF
DNA: TGTGCCAGCGCGGAGAGCAATCAGCCCCAGAATTTT

J: TRBJ1-6
V: TRBV4-2
D: -
size: many
CDR3: CASSQDGQGNDSPLHF
DNA: TGTGCCAGCAGCCAAGATGGGCAGGGCAATGACTCACCCCTCCACTTT

J: TRBJ2-3
V: TRBV20-1
D: TRBD1
size: many
CDR3: CSVYRGSDTQYF
DNA: TGCAGTGTTTACAGGGGCTCAGATACGCAGTATTTT

J: TRBJ2-1
V: TRBV5-5
D: -
size: many
CDR3: CASSLESGVPNEQFF
DNA: TGTGCCAGCAGCTTGGAGTCAGGGGTCCCCAATGAGCAGTTCTTC

J: TRBJ1-4
V: TRBV7-2
D: -
size: many
CDR3: CASRPSATNEKLFF
DNA: TGTGCCAGCAGGCCCAGTGCAACTAATGAAAAACTGTTTTTT

J: TRBJ2-1
V: TRBV9
D: TRBD1
size: many
CDR3: CASSTLGQAFGNEQFF
DNA: TGTGCCAGCAGCACCCTTGGACAGGCGTTTGGGAATGAGCAGTTCTTC

J: TRBJ2-3
V: TRBV12-3/TRBV12-4
D: -
size: -
CDR3: CASSWGLEGDTQYF
DNA: TGTGCCAGCAGTTGGGGGCTAGAGGGAGATACGCAGTATTTT

J: TRBJ2-3
V: TRBV20-1
D: -
size: many
CDR3: CSAEGYGDTQYF
DNA: TGCAGTGCAGAGGGTTACGGAGATACGCAGTATTTT

J: TRBJ1-5
V: TRBV5-5
D: -
size: many
CDR3: CASSHDRNNQPQHF
DNA: TGTGCCAGCAGCCACGACAGGAACAATCAGCCCCAGCATTTT

J: TRBJ1-1
V: TRBV12-3/TRBV12-4
D: -
size: many
CDR3: CASSPGPGYTEAFF
DNA: TGTGCCAGCAGTCCAGGGCCGGGTTACACTGAAGCTTTCTTT

J: TRBJ2-3
V: TRBV15
D: -
size: -
CDR3: CATTRVSTDTQYF
DNA: TGTGCCACCACGCGGGTCAGCACAGATACGCAGTATTTT

J: TRBJ2-1
V: TRBV6-1
D: -
size: few
CDR3: CASIHRGGSNEQFF
DNA: TGTGCCAGCATCCACAGGGGAGGTTCAAATGAGCAGTTCTTC

J: TRBJ1-2
V: TRBV18
D: -
size: many
CDR3: CASSPRASGGYTF
DNA: TGTGCCAGCTCGCCAAGGGCCTCGGGAGGCTACACCTTC

J: TRBJ2-5
V: TRBV7-6
D: TRBD1
size: many
CDR3: CASSRRTGGTETQYF
DNA: TGTGCCAGCAGCCGGAGGACAGGGGGGACGGAGACCCAGTACTTC

J: TRBJ2-5
V: TRBV5-1
D: TRBD2
size: many
CDR3: CASSPGGTGETQYF
DNA: TGCGCCAGCAGCCCGGGGGGGACCGGGGAGACCCAGTACTTC

J: TRBJ1-1
V: TRBV12-3/TRBV12-4
D: -
size: -
CDR3: CASRTRDNTEAFF
DNA: TGTGCCAGCAGAACCCGGGATAACACTGAAGCTTTCTTT

J: TRBJ2-1
V: TRBV27
D: -
size: -
CDR3: CASSLSGGRGPYNEQFF
DNA: TGTGCCAGCAGTTTATCGGGGGGTAGAGGCCCCTACAATGAGCAGTTCTTC

J: TRBJ1-4
V: TRBV18
D: -
size: -
CDR3: CASSREQFTNEKLFF
DNA: TGTGCCAGCTCACGCGAACAGTTCACTAATGAAAAACTGTTTTTT

J: TRBJ1-4
V: TRBV7-2
D: -
size: many
CDR3: CASSLTRKEKLFF
DNA: TGTGCCAGCAGCCTGACTAGAAAGGAAAAACTGTTTTTT

J: TRBJ2-2
V: TRBV3-1
D: TRBD1
size: many
CDR3: CASSGRQGPTGELFF
DNA: TGTGCCAGCAGCGGACGACAGGGGCCCACCGGGGAGCTGTTTTTT

J: TRBJ2-5
V: TRBV5-1
D: -
size: many
CDR3: CASSPPAAGQETQYF
DNA: TGCGCCAGCAGCCCCCCGGCGGCGGGTCAAGAGACCCAGTACTTC

J: TRBJ1-1
V: TRBV6-6
D: -
size: many
CDR3: CASSYQAYLNTEAFF
DNA: TGTGCCAGCAGTTATCAGGCCTACCTGAACACTGAAGCTTTCTTT

J: TRBJ1-5
V: TRBV7-9
D: TRBD1
size: few
CDR3: CASSPTEGQGQPQHF
DNA: TGTGCCAGCAGCCCCACGGAAGGACAGGGTCAGCCCCAGCATTTT

J: TRBJ2-3
V: TRBV14
D: -
size: -
CDR3: CASSQGGYTQYF
DNA: TGTGCCAGCAGCCAAGGCGGCTATACGCAGTATTTT

J: TRBJ1-5
V: TRBV4-1
D: TRBD1
size: many
CDR3: CASSQEGQGFQPQHF
DNA: TGCGCCAGCAGCCAAGAGGGACAGGGGTTTCAGCCCCAGCATTTT

J: TRBJ2-6
V: TRBV12-3/TRBV12-4
D: -
size: many
CDR3: CASSLWGSSGANVLTF
DNA: TGTGCCAGCAGTTTATGGGGGTCCTCTGGGGCCAACGTCCTGACTTTC

J: TRBJ2-3
V: TRBV5-1
D: -
size: many
CDR3: CASSPGDGTDTQYF
DNA: TGCGCCAGCAGCCCGGGTGACGGTACAGATACGCAGTATTTT

J: TRBJ2-4
V: TRBV6-2/TRBV6-3
D: -
size: many
CDR3: CASSYPRTDKNIQYF
DNA: TGTGCCAGCAGTTATCCCAGGACGGACAAAAACATTCAGTACTTC

J: TRBJ2-7
V: TRBV10-3
D: -
size: many
CDR3: CAISESGRSEQYF
DNA: TGTGCCATCAGTGAGTCGGGGAGGAGTGAGCAGTACTTC

J: TRBJ1-5
V: TRBV11-2
D: -
size: many
CDR3: CASSLAQGQPQHF
DNA: TGTGCCAGCAGCTTGGCCCAGGGTCAGCCCCAGCATTTT

J: TRBJ1-5
V: TRBV20-1
D: -
size: few
CDR3: CSAPRGNADQPQNF
DNA: TGCAGTGCGCCGAGGGGGAACGCCGATCAGCCCCAGAATTTT

J: TRBJ1-2
V: TRBV6-6
D: -
size: many
CDR3: CASSPDLMIYGYTF
DNA: TGTGCCAGCAGTCCCGACTTGATGATTTATGGCTACACCTTC

J: TRBJ1-2
V: TRBV4-1
D: -
size: many
CDR3: CASSQGYRYGYTF
DNA: TGCGCCAGCAGCCAGGGATATAGGTATGGCTACACCTTC